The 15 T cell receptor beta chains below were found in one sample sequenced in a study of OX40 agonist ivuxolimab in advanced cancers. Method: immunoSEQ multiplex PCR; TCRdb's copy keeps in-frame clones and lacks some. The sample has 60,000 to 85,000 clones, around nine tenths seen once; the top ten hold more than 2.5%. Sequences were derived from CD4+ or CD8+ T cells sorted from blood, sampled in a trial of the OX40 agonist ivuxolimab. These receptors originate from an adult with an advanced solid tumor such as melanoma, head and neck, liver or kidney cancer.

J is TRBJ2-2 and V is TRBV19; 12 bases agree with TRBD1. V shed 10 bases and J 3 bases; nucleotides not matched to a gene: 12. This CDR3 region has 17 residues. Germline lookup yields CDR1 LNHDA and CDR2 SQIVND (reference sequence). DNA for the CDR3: TGTGCCACCCCAGCCGGGACAGGGGGCAGGTACACCGGGGAGCTGTTTTTT. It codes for CATPAGTGGRYTGELFF.

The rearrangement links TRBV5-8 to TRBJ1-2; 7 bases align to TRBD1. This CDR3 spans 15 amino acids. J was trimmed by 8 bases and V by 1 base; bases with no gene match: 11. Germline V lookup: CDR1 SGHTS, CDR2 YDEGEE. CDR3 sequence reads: CASSLPDRVLTGYTF. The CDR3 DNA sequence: TGTGCCAGCAGCTTGCCAGACAGGGTCTTGACAGGCTACACCTTC.

DNA of the CDR3: TGTGCCCCTAGGCGGGAGCTGTTTTTT. Amino acid sequence: CAPRRELFF. This chain links TRBV19 with TRBJ2-2; D unresolved. This CDR3 is built from 9 residues. Looked up from germline, CDR1 is LNHDA and CDR2 is SQIVND (reference sequence). V was pared by 11 bases and J by 9 bases, with 7 bases between.

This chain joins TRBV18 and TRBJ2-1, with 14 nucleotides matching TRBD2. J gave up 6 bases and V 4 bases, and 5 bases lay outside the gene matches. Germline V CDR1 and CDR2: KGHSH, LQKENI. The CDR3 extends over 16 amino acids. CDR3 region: CASSLLTSGGGNEQFF. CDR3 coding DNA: TGTGCCAGCTCACTCCTGACTAGCGGGGGGGGCAATGAGCAGTTCTTC.

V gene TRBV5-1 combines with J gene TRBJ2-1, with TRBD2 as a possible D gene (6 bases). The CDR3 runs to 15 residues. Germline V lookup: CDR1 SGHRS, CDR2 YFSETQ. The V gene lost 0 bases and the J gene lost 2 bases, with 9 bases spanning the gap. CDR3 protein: CASSLDGGTYNEQFF. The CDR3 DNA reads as TGCGCCAGCAGCTTGGACGGGGGAACCTACAATGAGCAGTTCTTC. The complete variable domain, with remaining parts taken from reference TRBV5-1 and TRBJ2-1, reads KAGVTQTPRYLIKTRGQQVTLSCSPISGHRSVSWYQQTPGQGLQFLFEYFSETQRNKGNFPGRFSGRQFSNSRSEMNVSTLELGDSALYLCASSLDGGTYNEQFFGPGTRLTVL.

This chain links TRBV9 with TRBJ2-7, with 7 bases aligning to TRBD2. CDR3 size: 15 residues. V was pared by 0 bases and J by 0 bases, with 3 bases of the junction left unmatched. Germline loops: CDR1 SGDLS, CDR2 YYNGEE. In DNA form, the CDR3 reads TGTGCCAGCAGCGTAGGCCGGGAGGTCTCCTACGAGCAGTACTTC. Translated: CASSVGREVSYEQYF.

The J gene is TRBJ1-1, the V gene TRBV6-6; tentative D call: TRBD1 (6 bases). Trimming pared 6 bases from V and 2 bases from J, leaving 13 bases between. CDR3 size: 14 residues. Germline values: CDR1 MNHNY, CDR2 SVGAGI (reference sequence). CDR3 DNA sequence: TGTGCCAGCAGCAGGGGACGGACTAACACTGAAGCTTTCTTT. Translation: CASSRGRTNTEAFF.

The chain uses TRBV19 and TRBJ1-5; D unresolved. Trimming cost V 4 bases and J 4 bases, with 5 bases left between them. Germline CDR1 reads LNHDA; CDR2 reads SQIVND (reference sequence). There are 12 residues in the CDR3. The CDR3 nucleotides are TGTGCCAGTAGTAAAACGAATCAGCCCCAGCATTTT. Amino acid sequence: CASSKTNQPQHF.

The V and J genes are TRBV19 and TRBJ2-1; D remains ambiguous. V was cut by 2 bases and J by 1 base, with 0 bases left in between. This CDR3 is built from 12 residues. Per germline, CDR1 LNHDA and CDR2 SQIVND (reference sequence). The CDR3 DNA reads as TGTGCCAGTAGTATATCCTACAATGAGCAGTTCTTC. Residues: CASSISYNEQFF.

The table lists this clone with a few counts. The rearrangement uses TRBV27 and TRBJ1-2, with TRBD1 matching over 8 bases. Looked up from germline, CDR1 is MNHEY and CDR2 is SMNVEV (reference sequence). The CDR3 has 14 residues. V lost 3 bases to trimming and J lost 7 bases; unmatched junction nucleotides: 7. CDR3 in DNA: TGTGCCAGCAGTTTGACAGGGGCTGTTGGTGGCTACACCTTC. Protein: CASSLTGAVGGYTF.

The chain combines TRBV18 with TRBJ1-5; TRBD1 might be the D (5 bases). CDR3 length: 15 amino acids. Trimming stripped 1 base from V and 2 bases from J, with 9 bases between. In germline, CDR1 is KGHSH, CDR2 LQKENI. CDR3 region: CASSPLGGGNQPQHF. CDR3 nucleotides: TGTGCCAGCTCACCACTGGGGGGTGGCAATCAGCCCCAGCATTTT.

The CDR3 reads CASSLAPQNTGELFF. The CDR3 region has the DNA TGTGCCAGCAGCTTGGCCCCTCAAAACACCGGGGAGCTGTTTTTT. The rearrangement links TRBV5-6 to TRBJ2-2, with D unclear. V lost 0 bases to trimming and J lost 2 bases, with 8 bases between them. The CDR3 is made up of 15 amino acids. Germline V gene lookup returns CDR1 SGHDT and CDR2 YYEEEE.

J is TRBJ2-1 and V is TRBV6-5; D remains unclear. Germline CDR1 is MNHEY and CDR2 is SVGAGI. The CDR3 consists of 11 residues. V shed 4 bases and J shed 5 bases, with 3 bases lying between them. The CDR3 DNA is TGTGCCAGCAGTTTAAACAATGAGCAGTTCTTC. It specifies CASSLNNEQFF.

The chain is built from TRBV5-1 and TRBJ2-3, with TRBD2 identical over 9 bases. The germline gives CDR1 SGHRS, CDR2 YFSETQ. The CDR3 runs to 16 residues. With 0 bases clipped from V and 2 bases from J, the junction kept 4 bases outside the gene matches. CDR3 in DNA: TGCGCCAGCAGCTTGGTCGCTAGCGGGACCACAGATACGCAGTATTTT. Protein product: CASSLVASGTTDTQYF.

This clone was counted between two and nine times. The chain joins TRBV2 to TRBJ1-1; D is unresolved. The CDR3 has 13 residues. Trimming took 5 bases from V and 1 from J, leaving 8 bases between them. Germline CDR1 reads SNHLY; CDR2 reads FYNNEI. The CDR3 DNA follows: TGTGCCAGCAGTCGACAAGCGAACACTGAAGCTTTCTTT. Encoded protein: CASSRQANTEAFF.